The 21 T cell receptor beta chains in this list originate from one sample, sequenced in a study of T-cell memory formation after mild COVID-19 (dated by TCRdb to the early 2020s). Library construction relied on 5' RACE. TCRdb names Illumina NovaSeq 6000 as the instrument used. TCRdb trimmed the raw reads at Q25, called clones with MiXCR and kept productive beta chains. Identical CDR3 proteins give one entry, which carries the most common genes and DNA. The sample table shows 250,000 to 300,000 distinct CDR3 sequences, and roughly 8.2% are seen once. The top ten clonotypes cover roughly 22% of the sample. Sequenced sample: PBMCs or a T cell subset sorted from them (not recorded which). The receptors were sampled from a man between 18 and 29 years old who had mild COVID-19 (a few samples of this study predate the infection). The sample titles of this study are shuffled in the database, so cell type and time point are left out; the donor was told from shared clones.

This clonotype was counted at least ten times. The V gene is TRBV30, the J gene TRBJ2-7; D gene uncertain. The V end lost 4 bases, the J end lost 3 bases, and 10 bases lay between the germline ends. The CDR3 has 12 amino acids. The germline gives CDR1 GTSNPN, CDR2 SVGIG (reference sequence). As DNA, the CDR3 is TGTGCCTGGACTCAGGCGAACTACGAGCAGTACTTC. The encoded protein is CAWTQANYEQYF.

This chain joins TRBV11-2 and TRBJ1-4; no clear D gene. Trimming took 5 bases from V and 8 from J, leaving 6 bases between them. Germline V gives CDR1 SGHAT, CDR2 FQNNGV. The CDR3 is 11 amino acids. The CDR3 is CASSRGEKLFF. The CDR3 DNA reads as TGTGCCAGCAGCCGTGGCGAAAAACTGTTTTTT. Full variable domain (outside the CDR3, taken from reference TRBV11-2 and TRBJ1-4): EAGVAQSPRYKIIEKRQSVAFWCNPISGHATLYWYQQILGQGPKLLIQFQNNGVVDDSQLPKDRFSAERLKGVDSTLKIQPAKLEDSAVYLCASSRGEKLFFGSGTQLSVL.

This sequence joins TRBV4-2 and TRBJ2-2; tentatively, D is TRBD1 (5 bases). The CDR3 runs 16 residues. The germline V and J ends were trimmed by 3 bases and 3 bases, with 14 bases remaining between them. Per the germline V gene, CDR1 is LGHNA and CDR2 is YNFKEQ. The CDR3 nucleotides are TGTGCCAGCAGCCAGGGCGCAGGGTCGGACACCGGGGAGCTGTTTTTT. Protein: CASSQGAGSDTGELFF.

This clonotype was counted many times. The V and J genes are TRBV7-2 and TRBJ2-2, with 7 nucleotides matching TRBD1. CDR1 SGHTA and CDR2 FQGNSA come from the germline V gene. V shed 6 bases, J shed 6 bases, and the junction held 4 bases outside the gene matches. The CDR3 is 13 residues long. As DNA, the CDR3 is TGTGCCAGCAGAGCGACAGGGCCCGGGGAGCTGTTTTTT. It codes for CASRATGPGELFF.

This clonotype came up a few times. The gene calls are TRBV20-1 and TRBJ2-1; no clear D gene. The CDR3 loop spans 13 amino acids. Trimming took off 0 bases at V and 4 bases at J, with 7 bases between the two ends. Germline loops: CDR1 DFQATT, CDR2 SNEGSKA (reference sequence). The CDR3 spells CSAREIVYNEQFF. CDR3 coding DNA: TGCAGTGCTAGAGAAATCGTGTACAATGAGCAGTTCTTC.

In its sample, this clonotype was seen a few times. The chain employs TRBV4-1 and TRBJ1-1; D might be TRBD1 (5 bases). The CDR3 covers 14 residues. The V end lost 4 bases, the J end lost 8 bases, and 17 bases lay between the germline ends. Germline V CDR1 and CDR2: MGHRA, YSYEKL. The CDR3 sequence: CASSPWDSRGEAFF. The CDR3 coding sequence is TGCGCCAGCAGCCCGTGGGACTCCCGCGGGGAAGCTTTCTTT.

This clonotype was seen a handful of times. The gene calls are TRBV27 and TRBJ2-5; tentatively, D is TRBD2 (5 bases). The CDR3 is 15 amino acids. The V gene's germline CDR1 is MNHEY and CDR2 SMNVEV (reference sequence). Trimming took 1 base from V and 5 from J, leaving 14 bases between them. The CDR3 protein is CASSLFWARRETQYF. CDR3 sequence (DNA): TGTGCCAGCAGTTTATTTTGGGCCCGGAGGGAGACCCAGTACTTC.

In its sample, this clonotype was seen a few times. The chain couples TRBV29-1 to TRBJ2-3, with TRBD2 matching over 8 bases. After removal of 8 bases from V and 5 bases from J, the junction contained 12 bases not matched to a gene. Germline lookup yields CDR1 SQVTM and CDR2 ANQGSEA. There are 14 residues in the CDR3. CDR3 bases: TGCAGCCACACTTCGGGGGGGGCGAAAGATACGCAGTATTTT. It is translated as CSHTSGGAKDTQYF.

The chain combines TRBV15 with TRBJ2-7, with D possibly being TRBD2 (5 bases). This CDR3 comprises 16 residues. V was pared by 0 bases and J by 6 bases, with 18 bases between. Germline V gives CDR1 LNHNV, CDR2 YYDKDF (reference sequence). CDR3 nucleotide sequence: TGTGCCACCAGCAGAGATAACTCCGCTCTCGGAGGCGAGCAGTACTTC. Amino acids: CATSRDNSALGGEQYF. Filled out from reference TRBV15 and TRBJ2-7, the complete variable domain reads DAMVIQNPRYQVTQFGKPVTLSCSQTLNHNVMYWYQQKSSQAPKLLFHYYDKDFNNEADTPDNFQSRRPNTSFCFLDIRSPGLGDTAMYLCATSRDNSALGGEQYFGPGTRLTVT.

The chain joins TRBV7-2 to TRBJ1-4; TRBD1 matches at 7 bases. The ends lost 5 bases at V and 5 bases at J; junction bases unmatched: 8. The germline CDR1 and CDR2 sequences are SGHTA and FQGNSA. The CDR3 is 15 amino acids. CDR3 coding DNA: TGTGCCAGCAGCCCTACAGGGGTCCAAAATGAAAAACTGTTTTTT. Translating it yields CASSPTGVQNEKLFF.

The V and J genes are TRBV5-1 and TRBJ2-3; no reliable D call. Germline-derived CDR1 and CDR2 are SGHRS and YFSETQ. V lost 4 bases and J lost 2, with 8 bases in between. The CDR3 has 13 amino acids. The DNA of the CDR3 is TGCGCCAGCAGCCCTGAGAACACAGATACGCAGTATTTT. The encoded protein is CASSPENTDTQYF.

J is TRBJ2-7 and V is TRBV10-3, with D tentatively TRBD1 (6 bases). Germline V gives CDR1 ENHRY, CDR2 SYGVKD. This CDR3 contains 13 residues. Trimming left V 0 bases short and J 4 bases short, with 7 bases between. The CDR3 region is CAISESGQYEQYF. The CDR3 coding sequence is TGTGCCATCAGTGAGTCGGGACAATACGAGCAGTACTTC.

In its sample, this clonotype was seen a few times. V gene TRBV7-9 combines with J gene TRBJ2-3, with 13 bases that match TRBD2. Germline V gives CDR1 SEHNR, CDR2 FQNEAQ (reference sequence). Trimming removed 5 bases from V and 6 bases from J; junction bases left unmatched: 5. CDR3 length equals 15 residues. The CDR3: CASSPGLAGRDTQYF. In nucleotides, the CDR3 is TGTGCCAGCAGCCCGGGACTAGCGGGGAGGGATACGCAGTATTTT.

Here the CDR3 reads CSAPPGLRGNYGYTF. The CDR3 DNA sequence: TGCAGTGCGCCCCCGGGACTCCGAGGGAACTATGGCTACACCTTC. This chain uses TRBV20-1 with TRBJ1-2, with D possibly matching TRBD1 (5 bases). CDR1 DFQATT and CDR2 SNEGSKA come from the germline V gene (reference sequence). The V gene lost 6 bases and the J gene lost 2 bases, with 19 bases spanning the gap. The CDR3 spans 15 residues.

This clonotype turned up a few times. The V call is TRBV6-5, the J call TRBJ1-4; D is uncertain. The CDR3 has 13 residues. Germline V gene data show CDR1 as MNHEY and CDR2 as SVGAGI. V shed 2 bases and J shed 7 bases, with 8 bases lying between them. CDR3 sequence (DNA): TGTGCCAGCAGTTACAAGTTAGGTGAAAAACTGTTTTTT. It yields the protein CASSYKLGEKLFF.

This clonotype was picked up a small number of times. The chain couples TRBV24-1 to TRBJ2-2; D is ambiguous. V lost 5 bases and J lost 4, with 10 bases in between. The CDR3 is made up of 14 amino acids. The germline V gene encodes CDR1 KGHDR and CDR2 SFDVKD. As DNA, the CDR3 is TGTGCCACCAGTGGATCGGGTCGCACCGGGGAGCTGTTTTTT. Its translation: CATSGSGRTGELFF.

This clonotype has a handful of counts. The chain carries TRBV3-1 and TRBJ2-3, with 10 bases aligning to TRBD2. Looked up from germline, CDR1 is LGHDT and CDR2 is YNNKEL (reference sequence). The CDR3 extends over 13 amino acids. The trim removed 8 bases at V and 5 bases at J, leaving 4 bases unmatched. The CDR3 DNA follows: TGTGCCAGCGTGAGCGGGGGGGGAGATACGCAGTATTTT. Translation gives CASVSGGGDTQYF.

This clonotype was counted many times. The chain carries TRBV24-1 and TRBJ2-2; 11 bases match TRBD2. Germline V lookup: CDR1 KGHDR, CDR2 SFDVKD. V trimming: 3 bases; J trimming: 8 bases; junction bases outside the gene matches: 4. This CDR3 contains 15 residues. DNA for the CDR3: TGTGCCACCAGTGATCGACTAGCGGGGAGAGGGGAGCTGTTTTTT. This codes for CATSDRLAGRGELFF.

This clonotype turned up a few times. The genes are TRBV19 and TRBJ2-7; the D is unclear. There are 14 residues in the CDR3. Germline assignment: CDR1 LNHDA and CDR2 SQIVND (reference sequence). Trimming cost V 5 bases and J 3 bases, with 14 bases left between them. CDR3 region: CASSARPVHYEQYF. The CDR3, as DNA: TGTGCCAGTAGTGCTCGCCCGGTGCACTACGAGCAGTACTTC.

This clonotype was counted ten times or more. V is TRBV5-1 and J is TRBJ2-1; 11 bases line up with TRBD1. V shed 4 bases and J 10 bases; nucleotides not matched to a gene: 7. Germline CDR1 and CDR2: SGHRS and YFSETQ. The CDR3 spans 14 residues. Here the CDR3 DNA reads TGCGCCAGCAGCGAAGGACAGGGGGCAAACGAGCAGTTCTTC. As protein: CASSEGQGANEQFF.

In its sample, this clonotype was seen a few times. The rearrangement links TRBV6-6 to TRBJ1-1; no clear D gene. V gave up 5 bases and J gave up 4 bases, with 14 bases separating them. This CDR3 is built from 14 residues. Germline V gives CDR1 MNHNY, CDR2 SVGAGI (reference sequence). The CDR3 protein is CASSDGSLGTEAFF. DNA of the CDR3: TGTGCCAGCAGTGACGGGTCTCTGGGCACTGAAGCTTTCTTT.